This T cell receptor (beta chain) was sequenced for a study of cytomegalovirus exposure and HLA in healthy donors. With regard to this clone: Its antigen is as yet unknown.

V trimming: 7 bases; J trimming: 9 bases; junction bases outside the gene matches: 2. This CDR3 contains 12 residues. Germline V gives CDR1 MNHEY, CDR2 SVGAGI. Study results and limitations: A later analysis linked a missense DCLRE1C variant to TCR beta V- and J-gene trimming. Listed as cytomegalovirus-associated were 164 TCR beta chains. Sequencing depth roughly uniform across donors was assumed in presence/absence analyses. Later analysis showed most CMV-associated TCR beta chains appearing HLA-restricted.

The primer mix had 60 Vbeta and 13 Jbeta primers. Some clones are missing from TCRdb's copy, which holds only in-frame ones; the method was immunoSEQ multiplex PCR. The sample includes around 130,000 clones, 75% of them seen just once. Sequencing was carried out using PBMCs. The chain combines TRBV6-5 with TRBJ2-1, with 11 bases fitting TRBD2. This sequence was found in a middle-aged woman in good health and CMV-seropositive. The chain's CDR3 is CASTGLAGEQFF. CDR3 in DNA: TGTGCCAGCACTGGACTAGCGGGTGAGCAGTTCTTC.